The 29 T cell receptor beta chains below were found in one sample sequenced in a study of T-cell memory formation after mild COVID-19. TCRdb processed the 5' RACE reads anew with MiXCR; each CDR3 protein has one entry. The sample has 200,000 or so distinct CDR3 sequences, 18% seen once; the top ten hold 2.4%. What was sequenced was PBMCs or a T cell subset sorted from them (not recorded which). The receptor source for this set is an adult woman who had mild COVID-19 (a few samples of this study predate the infection). Cell type and time point are not known.

The chain is built from TRBV24-1 and TRBJ2-5; 12 bases match TRBD2. After removal of 3 bases from V and 1 base from J, the junction contained 5 bases not matched to a gene. Germline CDR1 KGHDR, CDR2 SFDVKD. The length of the CDR3 is 17 residues. CDR3 sequence reads: CATSDPRLAGAQETQYF. The CDR3 DNA reads as TGTGCCACCAGTGATCCACGACTAGCGGGGGCCCAAGAGACCCAGTACTTC.

The rearrangement joins TRBV10-3 to TRBJ2-6; 7 bases are a match to TRBD1. With V trimmed by 8 bases and J by 0 bases, 10 bases remained unmatched. Germline V gene sequence: CDR1 ENHRY, CDR2 SYGVKD. CDR3 size: 17 residues. The CDR3 DNA follows: TGTGCCATCTCCAAAGGACAGGTGATCTCTGGGGCCAACGTCCTGACTTTC. It codes for CAISKGQVISGANVLTF.

The chain couples TRBV9 to TRBJ2-7, with 7 nucleotides matching TRBD1. J was trimmed by 3 bases and V by 0 bases; bases with no gene match: 3. The germline V gene encodes CDR1 SGDLS and CDR2 YYNGEE. The CDR3 consists of 14 residues. The CDR3 here is CASSVGRQGYEQYF. CDR3 DNA: TGTGCCAGCAGCGTAGGACGACAGGGCTACGAGCAGTACTTC.

This clonotype was seen more than once but under ten times. This chain joins TRBV11-3 and TRBJ2-1; 7 positions match TRBD1. The germline V gene encodes CDR1 SGHNT and CDR2 YENEEA. The CDR3 spans 13 residues. V shed 1 base, J shed 10 bases, and the junction held 4 bases outside the gene matches. CDR3 DNA sequence: TGTGCCAGCAGCTTAGGAACAGGGGACGAGCAGTTCTTC. Translating it yields CASSLGTGDEQFF.

This chain links TRBV20-1 with TRBJ1-2, with 10 positions matching TRBD1. The ends lost 3 bases at V and 3 bases at J; junction bases unmatched: 7. The CDR3 has 15 amino acids. Germline V gene lookup returns CDR1 DFQATT and CDR2 SNEGSKA (reference sequence). The CDR3 reads CSARGLDRGYYGYTF. The CDR3 coding sequence is TGCAGTGCTAGGGGGCTGGACAGGGGGTACTATGGCTACACCTTC.

The chain combines TRBV21-1 with TRBJ2-7. TRBV21-1 represents a pseudogene. CDR3 length equals 14 residues. CDR3 nucleotide sequence: TGTGCCAGCAGCACAGGAAGTACCTCCTACGAGCAGTACTTC. Protein product: CASSTGSTSYEQYF.

The V gene is TRBV5-4, the J gene TRBJ1-2; a possible D gene is TRBD1 (6 bases). Trimming took off 4 bases at V and 4 bases at J, with 17 bases between the two ends. The CDR3 runs to 15 residues. Germline V gives CDR1 SGHNT, CDR2 YYREEE (reference sequence). The DNA of the CDR3 is TGTGCCAGCAGCCAAAACCATGAGGGGGGCTATGGCTACACCTTC. It specifies CASSQNHEGGYGYTF.

This clonotype was counted only a few times. The chain employs TRBV7-2 and TRBJ2-3; 9 positions match TRBD2. The junction had 6 bases not matched to a gene; V was cut back by 0 bases and J by 5 bases. There are 16 residues in the CDR3. Germline V lookup: CDR1 SGHTA, CDR2 FQGNSA. The CDR3 loop is CASSLAGGRALDTQYF. The CDR3 region has the DNA TGTGCCAGCAGCTTAGCTGGCGGGAGGGCCCTAGATACGCAGTATTTT.

This clonotype was counted a few times. The chain uses TRBV5-1 and TRBJ2-2; a weak D match, TRBD2 (6 bases). V shed 5 bases and J shed 3 bases, with 14 bases lying between them. This CDR3 has 15 amino acids. Germline V CDR1 and CDR2: SGHRS, YFSETQ. The CDR3 sequence is CASSRLEVDTGELFF. In DNA, the CDR3 is TGCGCCAGCAGTAGACTAGAAGTGGACACCGGGGAGCTGTTTTTT.

There are a few counts of this clonotype. J is TRBJ2-3 and V is TRBV19, with unresolved D. V was shortened by 3 bases and J by 5 bases, with 6 bases between the two germline ends. This CDR3 has 12 amino acids. Germline V CDR1 and CDR2: LNHDA, SQIVND (reference sequence). The CDR3 DNA reads TGTGCCAGTAGTATGACGGTAGATACGCAGTATTTT. Encoded protein: CASSMTVDTQYF. The full variable domain, in which reference TRBV19 and TRBJ2-3 provide the parts outside the CDR3, is DGGITQSPKYLFRKEGQNVTLSCEQNLNHDAMYWYRQDPGQGLRLIYYSQIVNDFQKGDIAEGYSVSREKKESFPLTVTSAQKNPTAFYLCASSMTVDTQYFGPGTRLTVL.

J is TRBJ1-5 and V is TRBV20-1, with D maybe TRBD1 (6 bases). The CDR3 runs 12 residues. V shed 6 bases and J shed 4 bases, with 10 bases lying between them. CDR1 and CDR2 from the germline V gene are DFQATT and SNEGSKA (reference sequence). The CDR3 nucleotides read TGCAGTGCCAAGACAGGAAATCAGCCCCAGCATTTT. It specifies CSAKTGNQPQHF.

The V call is TRBV6-1, the J call TRBJ2-7; weak D call: TRBD1 (6 bases). CDR3 length: 18 residues. V was pared by 7 bases and J by 4 bases, with 29 bases between. Germline CDR1 MNHNS, CDR2 SASEGT. The CDR3 spells CASTNRLPTGPSRYEQYF. CDR3 in DNA: TGTGCCAGCACCAACCGACTCCCGACAGGCCCATCAAGATACGAGCAGTACTTC.

This chain uses TRBV6-4 with TRBJ1-1; TRBD1 is a possible D gene (6 bases). Germline V CDR1 and CDR2: MRHNA, SNTAGT. This CDR3 region has 15 residues. Trimming removed 8 bases from V and 3 bases from J, with 19 bases in between. The CDR3 reads CASHPTGYLDTEAFF. The CDR3 region has the DNA TGTGCCAGCCACCCTACAGGGTACTTGGACACTGAAGCTTTCTTT.

The gene calls are TRBV15 and TRBJ2-2, with D perhaps TRBD1 (5 bases). The length of the CDR3 is 15 residues. The V gene lost 8 bases and the J gene lost 8 bases, with 21 bases spanning the gap. CDR1 LNHNV and CDR2 YYDKDF come from the germline V gene (reference sequence). CDR3 region: CATGWMGYKGGELFF. The CDR3 nucleotides read TGTGCCACCGGCTGGATGGGATATAAGGGGGGGGAGCTGTTTTTT.

This clonotype has more than one count but fewer than ten. The J gene is TRBJ2-3, the V gene TRBV12-3 or TRBV12-4; the match to TRBD2 covers 7 bases. CDR3 size: 14 residues. V lost 6 bases to trimming and J lost 2 bases; unmatched junction nucleotides: 5. CDR3 DNA: TGTGCCAGCAGGGGAGGGATAGCCACAGATACGCAGTATTTT. It translates to CASRGGIATDTQYF.

The CDR3, as DNA: TGTGCCAGCAGCCAAGAGGGACTAGTCTTGGGTAGGCAGTTCTTC. Translating gives CASSQEGLVLGRQFF. The chain has TRBV4-2 and TRBJ2-1, with TRBD2 identical over 8 bases. Unmatched junction bases numbered 10, after V lost 0 bases and J lost 12 bases. Germline lookup yields CDR1 LGHNA and CDR2 YNFKEQ. The CDR3 is 15 residues long.

The chain carries TRBV12-3 or TRBV12-4 and TRBJ1-2, with TRBD1 as a possible D gene (5 bases). Trimming left V 6 bases short and J 7 bases short, with 18 bases between. This CDR3 contains 14 residues. The chain's CDR3 is CASSPRGAAAGYTF. CDR3 DNA sequence: TGTGCCAGCAGCCCAAGGGGCGCGGCGGCTGGCTACACCTTC.

This clonotype has a count of ten or more. The genes are TRBV11-2 and TRBJ2-5; the match to TRBD2 covers 7 bases. V was clipped by 3 bases and J by 3 bases; unmatched bases: 1. Per the germline V gene, CDR1 is SGHAT and CDR2 is FQNNGV. The CDR3 has 13 residues. The CDR3 spells CASSFLAEETQYF. CDR3 nucleotide sequence: TGTGCCAGCAGCTTTCTAGCGGAAGAGACCCAGTACTTC.

Turning to this clonotype: The junction does not match germline at one end; this may be a read error. The V and J genes are TRBV6-6 and TRBJ2-3, with D possibly matching TRBD1 (5 bases). This CDR3 is 15 amino acids long. Germline CDR1 MNHNY, CDR2 SVGAGI (reference sequence). DNA of the CDR3: TGTTCCAGCAGTCCCCGACGACAGAGCACAGATACGCAGTATTTT. Its protein is CSSSPRRQSTDTQYF.

This clonotype was seen only a few times. The rearrangement joins TRBV5-1 to TRBJ2-5; D is unresolved. Germline CDR1 and CDR2: SGHRS and YFSETQ. This CDR3 has 14 amino acids. V was cut by 1 base and J by 4 bases, with 11 bases left in between. The CDR3 region has the DNA TGCGCCAGCAGCTTGACCCCGGACGTAGAGACCCAGTACTTC. Translating gives CASSLTPDVETQYF.

This clonotype occurred a few times. The chain couples TRBV6-5 to TRBJ1-1, with D perhaps matching TRBD1 (5 bases). Germline lookup yields CDR1 MNHEY and CDR2 SVGAGI. The V end was cut by 9 bases, the J end by 5 bases, with 13 bases between. The CDR3 runs to 12 residues. The CDR3 DNA is TGTGCCAGTCGGACGGGGGGTACTGAAGCTTTCTTT. This sequence encodes CASRTGGTEAFF.

This clonotype has just a few counts. The rearrangement joins TRBV18 to TRBJ2-1; D is tentatively TRBD1 or TRBD2 (5 bases each). V was pared by 2 bases and J by 5 bases, with 10 bases between. Germline CDR1 is KGHSH and CDR2 is LQKENI. The CDR3 runs 14 residues. CDR3 region: CASSPLGDHNEQFF. CDR3 nucleotides: TGTGCCAGCTCACCATTGGGGGATCACAATGAGCAGTTCTTC.

This clonotype was counted only a few times. The chain uses TRBV20-1 and TRBJ2-3; 10 bases are shared with TRBD2. V shed 0 bases, J shed 6 bases, and the junction held 15 bases outside the gene matches. The CDR3 loop spans 18 amino acids. Germline V gene data show CDR1 as DFQATT and CDR2 as SNEGSKA (reference sequence). Here the CDR3 reads CSARDLVGLARGEDTQYF. For the CDR3, the DNA is TGCAGTGCTAGAGATCTCGTGGGACTAGCGAGGGGAGAGGATACGCAGTATTTT.

This clonotype has only a few counts. The chain uses TRBV7-2 and TRBJ1-2, with D maybe TRBD1 (6 bases). Germline CDR1 and CDR2: SGHTA and FQGNSA. The CDR3 runs to 13 residues. Trimming removed 0 bases at V and 8 bases at J, with 10 bases between. The CDR3 DNA reads TGTGCCAGCAGCTTAGCGTCGGGGGGCGGCTACACCTTC. Encoded protein: CASSLASGGGYTF.

The V and J genes are TRBV29-1 and TRBJ2-7; 9 bases agree with TRBD2. Per germline, CDR1 SQVTM and CDR2 ANQGSEA. The V segment lost 7 bases and the J segment 1 base; nucleotides outside the gene matches: 2. The CDR3 runs to 12 residues. In DNA, the CDR3 is TGCAGCGGGACTAGCGCATCCTACGAGCAGTACTTC. Encoded protein: CSGTSASYEQYF.

This clonotype was counted a few times. J is TRBJ1-2 and V is TRBV29-1; TRBD1 is a possible D gene (5 bases). CDR3 size: 11 residues. V was cut by 7 bases and J by 5 bases, with 11 bases left in between. Germline V lookup: CDR1 SQVTM, CDR2 ANQGSEA. The CDR3 coding sequence is TGCAGCGCCGGTGGGGGGTATGGCTACACCTTC. It yields the protein CSAGGGYGYTF. The full variable domain, its missing parts supplied by reference TRBV29-1 and TRBJ1-2, is SAVISQKPSRDICQRGTSLTIQCQVDSQVTMMFWYRQQPGQSLTLIATANQGSEATYESGFVIDKFPISRPNLTFSTLTVSNMSPEDSSIYLCSAGGGYGYTFGSGTRLTVV.

This clonotype was seen more than once but under ten times. V is TRBV15 and J is TRBJ1-5; 7 nucleotides align to TRBD1. The CDR3 spans 14 residues. V lost 5 bases to trimming and J lost 4 bases; unmatched junction nucleotides: 5. Germline V gene data show CDR1 as LNHNV and CDR2 as YYDKDF (reference sequence). In DNA form, the CDR3 reads TGTGCCACCAGCCCCGACAGGGCGAATCAGCCCCAGCATTTT. This encodes CATSPDRANQPQHF. Looking up the rest from reference TRBV15 and TRBJ1-5 gives the full variable domain: DAMVIQNPRYQVTQFGKPVTLSCSQTLNHNVMYWYQQKSSQAPKLLFHYYDKDFNNEADTPDNFQSRRPNTSFCFLDIRSPGLGDTAMYLCATSPDRANQPQHFGDGTRLSIL.

The CDR3 protein is CASSLKGFDTYEQYF. CDR3 coding DNA: TGTGCCAGCAGCTTAAAGGGGTTCGACACCTACGAGCAGTACTTC. The rearrangement joins TRBV11-2 to TRBJ2-7, with D possibly TRBD1 on 5 matching bases. The CDR3 has 15 residues. Germline V gene lookup returns CDR1 SGHAT and CDR2 FQNNGV. Trimming shortened V by 2 bases and J by 2 bases, and 13 bases separated the two germline ends.

Ten or more counts support this clonotype. J is TRBJ1-2 and V is TRBV4-1, with D possibly being TRBD1 (6 bases). This CDR3 spans 18 amino acids. Germline lookup yields CDR1 MGHRA and CDR2 YSYEKL. Trimming pared 0 bases from V and 4 bases from J, leaving 21 bases between. DNA for the CDR3: TGCGCCAGCAGCCAAGATGGAGGGAGGGGGGCCACAACCTATGGCTACACCTTC. Its protein is CASSQDGGRGATTYGYTF.